The clone carrying this T cell receptor (beta chain) was seen a handful of times. The antigen is unknown. By means of amplified housekeeping genes, FFPE tumor DNA was quantified. TCRdb's copy holds only in-frame clones and misses some; the assay was immunoSEQ multiplex PCR. The repertoire includes 30,000 to 40,000 clones, approximately 34% of them detected once, and 8% to 9% sits in the top ten. V dropped 3 bases and J dropped 6 bases, with 18 bases sitting between them. The CDR3 length is 14 residues. Germline V gene data show CDR1 as GTSNPN and CDR2 as SVGIG (reference sequence). The data derive from a study of PD-L1 blockade in urothelial cancer. For the study at large: Median T cell count in tumor samples was some 1,500. Study-level points and caveats: Individuals with durable benefit had more tumor-infiltrating T lymphocytes than others. A single FFPE tumor sample was taken per patient, not immediately before treatment.

The chain combines TRBV30 with TRBJ2-7, with D perhaps being TRBD1 or TRBD2 (5 bases each). The source material was tumor tissue, sampled before atezolizumab (anti-PD-L1) treatment. The clonotype was recovered from a man aged 55-75 years with urothelial cancer. CDR3 nucleotides: TGTGCCTGGAGCGCGGCAGGGACGATACGCGAGCAGTACTTC. Its protein is CAWSAAGTIREQYF.